This TCR beta chain appears in the sequencing data of a study of regulatory T cells in long-lasting Graves disease. Study-wide context: Less than 3 months of antithyroid drugs had been taken by newly diagnosed Graves' patients.

Time point given: newly diagnosed GD, antithyroid drugs for less than 3 months. Making the TCR library involved RNA that had been extracted from PBMCs. Germline-derived CDR1 and CDR2 are SGHAT and FQNNGV. V was pared by 5 bases and J by 7 bases, with 21 bases between. The CDR3 loop spans 16 amino acids. HTBI primers from iRepertoire and Arm-PCR of CDR3 regions yielded the TCR beta libraries. Using its own MiXCR run on the multiplex PCR reads, TCRdb lists one record per CDR3 protein. The sample carries around 400,000 distinct CDR3 sequences, around 11% recorded once. This clonotype was found many times. These same records also appear under a second study, on T cells in Graves' hyperthyroidism and ophthalmopathy. This second study says: The HTBI primer set drove a first-round RT-PCR of the TCR CDR3.

The sample was peripheral blood mononuclear cells (PBMCs), taken at new diagnosis, from a patient treated with antithyroid drugs. The TCR originated in a woman younger than 30 with Graves disease. V is TRBV11-2 and J is TRBJ1-3; D ambiguous. As DNA, the CDR3 is TGTGCCAGCAGCCCGTTTCTAGCTGGACCGGGTAACACCATATATTTT. Amino acids: CASSPFLAGPGNTIYF.